This TCR beta chain was retrieved from a study of T cells in tuberculosis. Germline V lookup: CDR1 SNHLY, CDR2 FYNNEI. V dropped 5 bases and J dropped 2; count of bases not matched to a gene: 9. There are 17 residues in the CDR3. As to time point: new active TB diagnosis, blood taken before or within 7 days of starting treatment. On average about 100,000 T cells per donor were immunosequenced. TCRdb keeps only in-frame clones here, not all; method: immunoSEQ multiplex PCR. The sample shows about 30,000 clones, roughly nine tenths of them seen only once. The chain joins TRBV2 to TRBJ2-3, with 11 positions matching TRBD2. This clonotype was obtained from an adult with tuberculosis. The starting material was PBMCs, obtained at tuberculosis diagnosis. The CDR3 loop reads CASSTSGTSGSTDTQYF. CDR3 coding DNA: TGTGCCAGCAGTACCTCCGGGACTAGCGGATCCACAGATACGCAGTATTTT.